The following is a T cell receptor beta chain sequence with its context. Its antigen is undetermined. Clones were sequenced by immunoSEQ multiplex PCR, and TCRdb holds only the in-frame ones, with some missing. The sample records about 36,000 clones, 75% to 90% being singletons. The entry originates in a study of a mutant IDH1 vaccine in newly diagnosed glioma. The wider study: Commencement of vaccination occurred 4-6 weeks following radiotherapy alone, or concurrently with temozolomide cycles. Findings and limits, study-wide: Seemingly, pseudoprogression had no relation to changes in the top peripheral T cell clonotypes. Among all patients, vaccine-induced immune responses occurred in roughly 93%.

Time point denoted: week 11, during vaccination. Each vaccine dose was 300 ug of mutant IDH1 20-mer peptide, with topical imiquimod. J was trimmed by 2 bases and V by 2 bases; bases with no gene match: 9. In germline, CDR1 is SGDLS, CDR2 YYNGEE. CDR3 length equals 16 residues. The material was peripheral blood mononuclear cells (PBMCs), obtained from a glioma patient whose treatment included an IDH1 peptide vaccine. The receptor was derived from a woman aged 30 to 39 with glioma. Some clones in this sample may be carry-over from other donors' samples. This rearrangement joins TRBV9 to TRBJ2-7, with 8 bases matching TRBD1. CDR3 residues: CASSVGSGTGAYEQYF. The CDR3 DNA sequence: TGTGCCAGCAGCGTGGGGTCCGGGACAGGTGCCTACGAGCAGTACTTC.